This record covers a single T cell receptor (beta chain). The antigen is unknown. The CDR3 consists of 14 residues. Trimming took 7 bases from V and 3 from J, leaving 15 bases between them. Germline V gene data show CDR1 as LNHDA and CDR2 as SQIVND (reference sequence). These data belong to a study of T cell responses to AZD1222 COVID-19 vaccine. Study-level background: Researchers grouped second doses given at about 4 or about 12 weeks into one pool.

Profiling relied on immunoSEQ multiplex PCR, and the TCRdb table lists in-frame clones only, not all of them. This repertoire shows some 100,000 clones, around nine tenths found once; its top ten account for around 1.7%. Points from the study as a whole: Recipients of two AZD1222 doses showed rising Spike-specific TCR breadth and depth.

This material consisted of peripheral blood, taken on day 0 of AZD1222 vaccination. The chain links TRBV19 to TRBJ1-1; D is ambiguous. The TCR was taken from an adult in good health. CDR3 in DNA: TGTGCCAGTACCCCCCTCCCCCCAGACACTGAAGCTTTCTTT. Translating it yields CASTPLPPDTEAFF.